This passage covers 10 T cell receptor beta chains from one sample sequenced in a study of CD8+CD57+ T cells in acquired aplastic anemia. Genomic DNA, the template, was used for profiling of the TCR beta VDJ and CDR3. In TCRdb, the reads were re-called with MiXCR into one record per CDR3 protein. This sample has some 120,000 distinct CDR3 sequences, with 40% to 60% found just once. The specimen was sorted CD4+, CD8+, or CD8+CD57+ T cells (not recorded which) from PBMCs. These receptors were collected from a human donor in good health, serving as a control.

This clonotype occurred many times. V and J are TRBV7-9 and TRBJ1-1, with 8 bases that match TRBD1. This CDR3 region has 17 residues. Germline CDR1 SEHNR, CDR2 FQNEAQ (reference sequence). Trimming cost V 5 bases and J 3 bases; bases outside gene matches: 14. The CDR3 nucleotides read TGTGCCAGCAGCCCCTATGGACAGGGCCGTTACGACACTGAAGCTTTCTTT. Amino acid sequence: CASSPYGQGRYDTEAFF.

This clonotype has ten or more counts. The rearrangement joins TRBV7-3 to TRBJ2-1; 9 bases match TRBD2. V was pared by 6 bases and J by 9 bases, with 12 bases of the junction left unmatched. The CDR3 runs to 15 residues. Germline V CDR1 and CDR2: SGHTA, FQGTGA. The CDR3 region is CASRKGTSKDGEQFF. CDR3 coding DNA: TGTGCCAGCAGAAAGGGGACTAGCAAGGACGGTGAGCAGTTCTTC.

This sequence joins TRBV15 and TRBJ1-4; the match to TRBD1 covers 8 bases. V was clipped by 5 bases and J by 8 bases; unmatched bases: 4. The CDR3 sequence is 13 residues long. CDR1 is LNHNV and CDR2 is YYDKDF in the germline V gene (reference sequence). The CDR3, as DNA: TGTGCCACCAGCGACAGGGGAGGGGAAAAACTGTTTTTT. Translation: CATSDRGGEKLFF.

This clonotype was found many times. The chain employs TRBV20-1 and TRBJ2-1, with D possibly being TRBD2 (6 bases). The CDR3 consists of 14 residues. Germline CDR1 is DFQATT and CDR2 is SNEGSKA (reference sequence). Deletions cut 6 bases from V and 0 bases from J, with 12 bases between. In DNA form, the CDR3 reads TGCAGTGCCAGCCGGGGGAGCTCCTACAATGAGCAGTTCTTC. Its protein is CSASRGSSYNEQFF.

This sequence joins TRBV20-1 and TRBJ1-1; no reliable D call. The CDR3 spans 12 residues. Germline CDR1 reads DFQATT; CDR2 reads SNEGSKA (reference sequence). The chain's CDR3 is CSSSGRDTEAFF. DNA of the CDR3: TGCAGCAGTTCTGGAAGGGACACTGAAGCTTTCTTT.

This clonotype was seen many times. The chain couples TRBV2 to TRBJ2-2; 9 bases align to TRBD1. The ends lost 6 bases at V and 2 bases at J; junction bases unmatched: 4. The germline V gene has CDR1 SNHLY and CDR2 FYNNEI. This CDR3 contains 15 residues. The CDR3 region has the DNA TGTGCCAGCAGCGGGGACAGGGTAAACACCGGGGAGCTGTTTTTT. Residues: CASSGDRVNTGELFF.

Ten or more counts support this clonotype. The chain couples TRBV2 to TRBJ1-2; 9 positions match TRBD1. Germline V CDR1 and CDR2: SNHLY, FYNNEI. After removal of 5 bases from V and 6 bases from J, the junction contained 4 bases not matched to a gene. The CDR3 has 13 residues. The CDR3 spells CASSIRQGDGYTF. CDR3 bases: TGTGCCAGCAGTATCCGACAGGGGGATGGCTACACCTTC.

The J gene is TRBJ2-7, the V gene TRBV2, with unresolved D. V shed 2 bases and J shed 3 bases, with 8 bases lying between them. Germline CDR1 is SNHLY and CDR2 is FYNNEI. The CDR3 has 13 amino acids. The CDR3 sequence is CASSEFSNYEQYF. DNA of the CDR3: TGTGCCAGCAGTGAATTCTCCAACTACGAGCAGTACTTC.

This chain links TRBV19 with TRBJ2-1; TRBD1 aligns across 9 bases. Unmatched junction bases numbered 12, after V lost 11 bases and J lost 10 bases. Germline assignment: CDR1 LNHDA and CDR2 SQIVND (reference sequence). The CDR3 has 13 amino acids. The CDR3 spells CAGPGQGSYEQFF. The CDR3 DNA follows: TGTGCCGGTCCGGGACAGGGATCCTACGAGCAGTTCTTC.

The chain uses TRBV12-3 or TRBV12-4 and TRBJ1-4; D remains ambiguous. This CDR3 has 15 residues. V lost 6 bases to trimming and J lost 0 bases, with 11 bases between them. The CDR3 region is CASRRRETTNEKLFF. DNA for the CDR3: TGTGCCAGCAGAAGGCGTGAAACAACTAATGAAAAACTGTTTTTT.